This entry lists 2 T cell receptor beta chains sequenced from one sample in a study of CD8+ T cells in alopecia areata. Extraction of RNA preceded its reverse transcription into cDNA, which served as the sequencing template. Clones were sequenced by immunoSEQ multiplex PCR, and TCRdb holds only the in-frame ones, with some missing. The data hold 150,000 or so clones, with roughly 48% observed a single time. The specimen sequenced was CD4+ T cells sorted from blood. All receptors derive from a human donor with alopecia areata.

DNA for the CDR3: TGCAGCGTTGTTTCGTACATGAACACTGAAGCTTTCTTT. It translates to CSVVSYMNTEAFF. The V call is TRBV29-1, the J call TRBJ1-1; D not resolved. This CDR3 contains 13 residues. The V end lost 4 bases, the J end lost 0 bases, and 9 bases lay between the germline ends. The germline gives CDR1 SQVTM, CDR2 ANQGSEA.

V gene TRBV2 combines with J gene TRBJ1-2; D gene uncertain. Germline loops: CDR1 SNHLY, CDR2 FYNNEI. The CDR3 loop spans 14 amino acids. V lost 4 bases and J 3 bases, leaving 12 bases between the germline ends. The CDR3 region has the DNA TGTGCCAGCAGTGTTCGCGAGAGCTACTATGGCTACACCTTC. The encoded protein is CASSVRESYYGYTF.